The sequence of this T cell receptor beta chain was determined in a study of T cells after yellow fever vaccination. Findings and caveats of the study: The secondary response was weaker but peaked faster, day 5 versus 15. Post-booster samples contained most primary-vaccination clones (about 96% CD4, roughly 88% CD8). Few clonotypes appeared in both CD4 and CD8 compartments.

TCRdb re-analysed the 5' RACE reads in MiXCR, keeping a single row per CDR3 protein. The profile shows approximately 330,000 distinct CDR3 sequences, around 12% of them singletons. This clonotype was found a few times. What it binds is unknown. Germline V gene lookup returns CDR1 DFQATT and CDR2 SNEGSKA (reference sequence). With V trimmed by 5 bases and J by 7 bases, 12 bases remained unmatched. The CDR3 has 14 amino acids. The clonotype originates from a man between 18 and 35 years old who received the YFV17D yellow fever vaccine. The chain is built from TRBV20-1 and TRBJ2-3; TRBD1 agrees at 7 bases. Source: CD4+ T cells sorted from PBMCs, taken 15 days after the yellow fever booster vaccination. CDR3 sequence (DNA): TGCAGTGCTGCCGACCGGGACAGCTTTTATACGCAGTATTTT. This encodes CSAADRDSFYTQYF.